This TCR beta chain was identified during a study of blood T cells in healthy people across ages. Study information: Per two T cells, about one barcoded beta molecule was captured through template switching.

Through a sample-barcoded 5' primer and a J-beta primer mix, a second PCR was run for roughly 6 to 12 cycles. A single record per CDR3 protein comes from TCRdb applying MiXCR to the 5' RACE reads. The sample holds 600,000 to 650,000 distinct CDR3 sequences; under 70% are singletons and the top ten take around 37%. The CDR3 totals 15 residues. V dropped 5 bases and J dropped 0 bases, with 10 bases sitting between them. The germline V gene has CDR1 SGHTA and CDR2 FQGNSA. The source material was blood. This chain connects TRBV7-2 to TRBJ2-2, with D perhaps TRBD1 (6 bases). The clonotype originates from a man between 60 and 75 years old in good health. The CDR3 loop reads CASSMGHPNTGELFF. The CDR3 bases are TGTGCCAGCAGCATGGGACATCCGAACACCGGGGAGCTGTTTTTT.